This entry lists 17 T cell receptor beta chains sequenced from one sample in a study of OX40 agonist ivuxolimab in advanced cancers. Using immunoSEQ multiplex PCR, the repertoire was profiled, and TCRdb retains in-frame clones only, with some absent. The repertoire holds 35,000 to 45,000 clones, with 75% to 90% as singletons. Sequencing was performed on CD4+ or CD8+ T cells sorted from blood, taken in a trial of the OX40 agonist ivuxolimab. Source of these receptors: an adult with an advanced solid tumor such as melanoma, head and neck, liver or kidney cancer.

This sequence joins TRBV30 and TRBJ2-3; TRBD2 aligns across 11 bases. The CDR3 totals 13 residues. The germline V gene encodes CDR1 GTSNPN and CDR2 SVGIG (reference sequence). Trimming cost V 8 bases and J 5 bases; bases outside gene matches: 6. DNA for the CDR3: TGTGCCGGCGGGACTAGCGGAGGAGATACGCAGTATTTT. Translating gives CAGGTSGGDTQYF.

The chain recombines TRBV9 with TRBJ1-3; no clear D gene. Germline lookup yields CDR1 SGDLS and CDR2 YYNGEE. The CDR3 runs 15 residues. Trimming cost V 0 bases and J 0 bases, with 7 bases left between them. CDR3 in DNA: TGTGCCAGCAGCGTAGTACCTCACTCTGGAAACACCATATATTTT. It is translated as CASSVVPHSGNTIYF.

This chain links TRBV6-4 with TRBJ2-1; maybe TRBD2 (6 bases). In germline, CDR1 is MRHNA, CDR2 SNTAGT. There are 13 residues in the CDR3. With 5 bases removed from V and 6 bases from J, the gap between germline ends came to 11 bases. The CDR3, as DNA: TGTGCCAGCAGTCCGACTAGTATCAATGAGCAGTTCTTC. Amino acid sequence: CASSPTSINEQFF.

The chain employs TRBV5-6 and TRBJ2-7; the D is unclear. CDR1 is SGHDT and CDR2 is YYEEEE in the germline V gene. CDR3 length: 13 amino acids. The V end was cut by 1 base, the J end by 4 bases, with 9 bases between. Here the CDR3 reads CASSLRTAYEQYF. For the CDR3, the DNA is TGTGCCAGCAGCTTGAGAACTGCTTACGAGCAGTACTTC.

The chain couples TRBV6-4 to TRBJ2-6; D might be TRBD1 or TRBD2, each matching 5 bases. V dropped 6 bases and J dropped 0 bases, with 12 bases sitting between them. The CDR3 consists of 16 residues. The germline gives CDR1 MRHNA, CDR2 SNTAGT. CDR3 loop: CASSREGSSGANVLTF. DNA of the CDR3: TGTGCCAGCAGCCGCGAGGGGAGCTCTGGGGCCAACGTCCTGACTTTC.

The V gene is TRBV6-5, the J gene TRBJ2-2, with 8 bases matching TRBD2. CDR3 length: 14 amino acids. V was pared by 5 bases and J by 6 bases, with 5 bases of the junction left unmatched. Germline CDR1 and CDR2: MNHEY and SVGAGI. CDR3 DNA: TGTGCCAGCAGTCGGGGGGGTCTGTCCGGGGAGCTGTTTTTT. Translation gives CASSRGGLSGELFF.

The chain combines TRBV7-9 with TRBJ1-5; 7 bases are a match to TRBD1. Germline CDR1 reads SEHNR; CDR2 reads FQNEAQ (reference sequence). This CDR3 has 14 amino acids. Germline trimming cut 1 base from V and 6 bases from J; bases unmatched to any gene: 3. The DNA of the CDR3 is TGTGCCAGCAGCTTAGAGGCAGGGGGTCAGCCCCAGCATTTT. Its protein is CASSLEAGGQPQHF. Together with reference TRBV7-9 and TRBJ1-5, the CDR3 gives the full variable domain: DTGVSQNPRHKITKRGQNVTFRCDPISEHNRLYWYRQTLGQGPEFLTYFQNEAQLEKSRLLSDRFSAERPKGSFSTLEIQRTEQGDSAMYLCASSLEAGGQPQHFGDGTRLSIL.

This chain connects TRBV6-5 to TRBJ1-2, with TRBD1 matching over 8 bases. This CDR3 is 12 amino acids long. Germline V lookup: CDR1 MNHEY, CDR2 SVGAGI. Trimming at V came to 6 bases and at J to 5 bases, leaving 2 bases not matched to a gene. CDR3 residues: CASSRTGYGYTF. Written as DNA, the CDR3 is TGTGCCAGCAGCCGGACAGGGTATGGCTACACCTTC.

The chain is built from TRBV2 and TRBJ1-2; D gene uncertain. The CDR3 contains 14 residues. Trimming pared 6 bases from V and 0 bases from J, leaving 11 bases between. The germline gives CDR1 SNHLY, CDR2 FYNNEI. CDR3 nucleotides: TGTGCCAGCAGAGAGGACGTAACTAACTATGGCTACACCTTC. Translated: CASREDVTNYGYTF.

The V and J genes are TRBV19 and TRBJ1-3; 7 bases are shared with TRBD1. The trim removed 6 bases at V and 2 bases at J, leaving 4 bases unmatched. Germline V CDR1 and CDR2: LNHDA, SQIVND (reference sequence). The CDR3 length is 14 residues. CDR3 loop: CASRLTGAGNTIYF. The DNA for the CDR3 is TGTGCCAGTAGACTTACAGGGGCTGGAAACACCATATATTTT.

The chain joins TRBV6-1 to TRBJ1-1; D possibly corresponds to TRBD1 (6 bases). The CDR3 is made up of 13 amino acids. Trimming took 7 bases from V and 4 from J, leaving 13 bases between them. Germline V CDR1 and CDR2: MNHNS, SASEGT. CDR3 in amino acids: CASTGAELTEAFF. The CDR3 nucleotides are TGTGCCAGCACGGGGGCGGAACTCACTGAAGCTTTCTTT.

The chain joins TRBV19 to TRBJ2-7; D not certain. CDR1 is LNHDA and CDR2 is SQIVND in the germline V gene (reference sequence). The CDR3 has 13 amino acids. Between the trimmed V and J ends, which lost 4 bases and 3 bases, there was a span of 10 bases. For the CDR3, the DNA is TGTGCCAGTAGTACCACCCCCGACTACGAGCAGTACTTC. Its protein product is CASSTTPDYEQYF.

The J gene is TRBJ2-1, the V gene TRBV7-9; D call uncertain. Looked up from germline, CDR1 is SEHNR and CDR2 is FQNEAQ (reference sequence). V lost 2 bases and J 0 bases, leaving 5 bases between the germline ends. The CDR3 is 14 amino acids. CDR3 in DNA: TGTGCCAGCAGCTTAATCAGCTCCTACAATGAGCAGTTCTTC. Its translation is CASSLISSYNEQFF.

The chain joins TRBV4-1 to TRBJ2-7; D remains ambiguous. CDR3 length: 16 amino acids. Germline V gene sequence: CDR1 MGHRA, CDR2 YSYEKL. The V and J ends lost 5 bases and 3 bases respectively, with 20 bases between them. The CDR3 sequence is CASSEQGRSALYEQYF. The CDR3 bases are TGCGCCAGCAGCGAACAAGGTCGATCCGCCCTCTACGAGCAGTACTTC.

The V and J genes are TRBV30 and TRBJ2-7; 7 bases are a match to TRBD1. Germline CDR1 GTSNPN, CDR2 SVGIG (reference sequence). The CDR3 spans 12 residues. V trimming: 5 bases; J trimming: 1 base; junction bases outside the gene matches: 2. The DNA of the CDR3 is TGTGCCTGGGAGGGACAGTCCTACGAGCAGTACTTC. Translating it yields CAWEGQSYEQYF.

This chain uses TRBV5-6 with TRBJ1-6, with D possibly matching TRBD1 (5 bases). Germline CDR1 SGHDT, CDR2 YYEEEE. The CDR3 totals 14 residues. Trimming took 0 bases from V and 4 from J, leaving 5 bases between them. Here the CDR3 reads CASSLGQYNSPLHF. The CDR3 nucleotides are TGTGCCAGCAGCTTGGGACAGTATAATTCACCCCTCCACTTT.

This chain joins TRBV5-4 and TRBJ2-7; the match to TRBD1 covers 7 bases. The J call may be wrong; the DNA end is better matched by TRBJ2-5. Germline V lookup: CDR1 SGHNT, CDR2 YYREEE (reference sequence). The CDR3 has 13 amino acids. The CDR3 region has the DNA TGTGCCAGCAGCCGTGGGACAGAAGAGACCCAGTACTTC. Protein sequence: CASSRGTEETQYF.